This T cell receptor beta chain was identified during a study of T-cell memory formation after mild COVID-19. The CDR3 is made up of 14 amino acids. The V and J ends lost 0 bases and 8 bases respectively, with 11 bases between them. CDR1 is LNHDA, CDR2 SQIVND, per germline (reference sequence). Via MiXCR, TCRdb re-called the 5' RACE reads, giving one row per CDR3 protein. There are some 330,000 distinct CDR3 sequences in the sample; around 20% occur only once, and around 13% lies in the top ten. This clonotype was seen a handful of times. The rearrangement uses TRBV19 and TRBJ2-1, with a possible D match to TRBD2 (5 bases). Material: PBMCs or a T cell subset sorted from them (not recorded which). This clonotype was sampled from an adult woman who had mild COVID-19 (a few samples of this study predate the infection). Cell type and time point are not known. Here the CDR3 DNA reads TGTGCCAGTAGTATAGATAGGGCTAGCCATGAGCAGTTCTTC. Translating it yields CASSIDRASHEQFF.